Each of the 15 T cell receptor beta chains below was sequenced from the same sample in a study of cytomegalovirus exposure and HLA in healthy donors. A multiplex PCR was run with 60 Vbeta primers and 13 Jbeta primers. Clones were read by immunoSEQ multiplex PCR, and TCRdb kept only the in-frame ones, dropping some. The table shows approximately 100,000 clones, with 85% occurring only once. Source material: PBMCs. The receptor source for this set is a man aged 40-49 years in good health and CMV-seropositive.

The J gene is TRBJ2-3, the V gene TRBV21-1; the table's D gene call, TRBD1, was not cross checked with the DNA. TRBV21-1 is assigned pseudogene status. This CDR3 is 17 amino acids long. CDR3 residues: CASSNERGLRWTDTQYF. CDR3 bases: TGTGCCAGCAGCAATGAAAGGGGCCTACGGTGGACAGATACGCAGTATTTT.

As for this clone: Additional DNA sequences in this sample encode the identical CDR3. V gene TRBV9 combines with J gene TRBJ2-3; no clear D gene. This CDR3 contains 15 residues. Germline V gene data show CDR1 as SGDLS and CDR2 as YYNGEE. V was shortened by 0 bases and J by 0 bases, with 8 bases between the two germline ends. The CDR3 DNA is TGTGCCAGCAGCGTAGTAGGAGTTAGCACAGATACGCAGTATTTT. Its protein is CASSVVGVSTDTQYF. The full variable domain, its missing parts supplied by reference TRBV9 and TRBJ2-3, is DSGVTQTPKHLITATGQRVTLRCSPRSGDLSVYWYQQSLDQGLQFLIQYYNGEERAKGNILERFSAQQFPDLHSELNLSSLELGDSALYFCASSVVGVSTDTQYFGPGTRLTVL.

V usage is TRBV19 and J usage is TRBJ1-1; perhaps TRBD1 as D (6 bases). The V and J ends lost 4 bases and 5 bases respectively, with 14 bases between them. The CDR3 totals 14 residues. CDR1 and CDR2 (germline): LNHDA, SQIVND (reference sequence). The CDR3 nucleotides read TGTGCCAGTAGTAGGGGCAGGGGCTTAACTGAAGCTTTCTTT. Translating it yields CASSRGRGLTEAFF.

The rearrangement links TRBV6-1 to TRBJ2-5; the match to TRBD1 covers 8 bases. The germline gives CDR1 MNHNS, CDR2 SASEGT. This CDR3 has 14 residues. J gave up 2 bases and V 5 bases, and 4 bases lay outside the gene matches. This chain's CDR3 is CASSRGQGQETQYF. Here the CDR3 DNA reads TGTGCCAGCAGTAGAGGACAGGGTCAAGAGACCCAGTACTTC.

This chain connects TRBV28 to TRBJ2-3; 12 nucleotides align to TRBD1. This CDR3 region has 14 residues. V gave up 6 bases and J gave up 7 bases; unmatched junction bases: 5. Germline lookup yields CDR1 MDHEN and CDR2 SYDVKM. The CDR3 DNA is TGTGCCAGCAGATCCGGGACAGGGGGCCATACGCAGTATTTT. Its translation: CASRSGTGGHTQYF.

The chain links TRBV14 to TRBJ2-7; D is undetermined. The CDR3 sequence is 13 residues long. The V gene's germline CDR1 is SGHDN and CDR2 FVKESK. Trimming removed 4 bases at V and 2 bases at J, with 9 bases between. In DNA form, the CDR3 reads TGTGCCAGCAGCCTCTCGCGGACCTACGAGCAGTACTTC. This sequence encodes CASSLSRTYEQYF.

The V call is TRBV4-1, the J call TRBJ2-7; D gene ambiguous. V lost 1 base and J lost 4, with 20 bases in between. Germline V gene data show CDR1 as MGHRA and CDR2 as YSYEKL. The CDR3 has 17 amino acids. CDR3 in DNA: TGCGCCAGCAGCCAAGCACACACTGGGTCAGGCGCTTACGAGCAGTACTTC. It yields the protein CASSQAHTGSGAYEQYF.

V is TRBV28 and J is TRBJ2-6; 7 bases fit TRBD1. The trim removed 4 bases at V and 2 bases at J, leaving 2 bases unmatched. This CDR3 contains 15 residues. Germline CDR1 is MDHEN and CDR2 is SYDVKM. CDR3 residues: CASSSQGAGANVLTF. The CDR3, as DNA: TGTGCCAGCAGTTCTCAGGGGGCTGGGGCCAACGTCCTGACTTTC.

The chain has TRBV18 and TRBJ1-3, with 8 bases matching TRBD1. There are 15 residues in the CDR3. The V segment lost 3 bases and the J segment 7 bases; nucleotides outside the gene matches: 8. CDR1 and CDR2 from the germline V gene are KGHSH and LQKENI. The CDR3 DNA reads TGTGCCAGCTCACCGACGACAGGGGAGGCTAACACCATATATTTT. Its translation is CASSPTTGEANTIYF.

The rearrangement links TRBV9 to TRBJ2-5; weak D call: TRBD2 (5 bases). The CDR3 contains 15 residues. CDR1 is SGDLS, CDR2 YYNGEE, per germline. The ends were cut back, 0 bases at V and 1 base at J, with 10 bases in the middle. CDR3 amino acids: CASSVGLLAQETQYF. CDR3 sequence (DNA): TGTGCCAGCAGCGTAGGTCTTCTAGCCCAAGAGACCCAGTACTTC. The full variable domain, rest sourced from reference TRBV9 and TRBJ2-5, is DSGVTQTPKHLITATGQRVTLRCSPRSGDLSVYWYQQSLDQGLQFLIQYYNGEERAKGNILERFSAQQFPDLHSELNLSSLELGDSALYFCASSVGLLAQETQYFGPGTRLLVL.

The chain joins TRBV14 to TRBJ1-6; 8 bases map to TRBD1. Per the germline V gene, CDR1 is SGHDN and CDR2 is FVKESK. V was clipped by 2 bases and J by 10 bases; unmatched bases: 4. This CDR3 spans 14 amino acids. The CDR3 is CASSQLRGRSPLHF. The CDR3 DNA reads TGTGCCAGCAGCCAACTCAGGGGGCGGTCACCCCTCCACTTT. Full variable domain (missing parts from reference TRBV14 and TRBJ1-6): EAGVTQFPSHSVIEKGQTVTLRCDPISGHDNLYWYRRVMGKEIKFLLHFVKESKQDESGMPNNRFLAERTGGTYSTLKVQPAELEDSGVYFCASSQLRGRSPLHFGNGTRLTVT.

V and J are TRBV5-1 and TRBJ2-3; possible D gene TRBD1, 6 bases. CDR1 and CDR2 from the germline V gene are SGHRS and YFSETQ. Trimming shortened V by 3 bases and J by 6 bases, and 14 bases separated the two germline ends. The CDR3 is 14 residues long. The CDR3 loop is CASSSGQGYDTQYF. CDR3 DNA sequence: TGCGCCAGCAGCTCCGGGCAGGGGTATGATACGCAGTATTTT.

The rearrangement uses TRBV6-5 and TRBJ1-2; D is unclear. CDR1 and CDR2 (germline): MNHEY, SVGAGI. The CDR3 has 11 amino acids. The V and J ends lost 5 bases and 8 bases respectively, with 9 bases between them. The CDR3 loop is CASSSRGGYTF. The CDR3 DNA reads TGTGCCAGCAGTAGCCGAGGGGGCTACACCTTC.

As to this clone: The same CDR3 can be traced to other DNA sequences in this sample. The rearrangement uses TRBV5-1 and TRBJ2-7; tentative D call: TRBD1 (5 bases). This CDR3 has 14 amino acids. The V end was cut by 0 bases, the J end by 1 base, with 8 bases between. Germline-derived CDR1 and CDR2 are SGHRS and YFSETQ. The CDR3 DNA reads TGCGCCAGCAGCTTGGGGGGCCGGTCCTACGAGCAGTACTTC. Protein sequence: CASSLGGRSYEQYF.

J is TRBJ2-3 and V is TRBV10-2, with D possibly being TRBD1 (6 bases). V lost 4 bases and J 3 bases, leaving 11 bases between the germline ends. The CDR3 has 14 residues. The germline V gene encodes CDR1 WSHSY and CDR2 SAAADI. The CDR3 loop is CASSAAGTTDTQYF. CDR3 sequence (DNA): TGCGCCAGCAGTGCGGCAGGGACAACAGATACGCAGTATTTT.